This T cell receptor beta chain derives from a study of a mutant IDH1 vaccine in newly diagnosed glioma. Germline assignment: CDR1 SGDLS and CDR2 YYNGEE. V shed 4 bases and J 2 bases; nucleotides not matched to a gene: 10. The CDR3 loop spans 16 amino acids. Assay: immunoSEQ multiplex PCR; the TCRdb copy retains only in-frame clones and omits some. This table holds 38,000 or so clones, roughly 76% found once. Time point given: week 23, last vaccination. Vaccinated patients received 300 ug of mutant IDH1 20-mer peptide per dose, with topical imiquimod. With respect to this clone: The antigen remains unidentified.

The TCR comes from a man in his forties with glioma. The genes are TRBV9 and TRBJ2-3; 7 nucleotides agree with TRBD2. The starting material was PBMCs, obtained from a glioma patient whose treatment included an IDH1 peptide vaccine. Here the CDR3 reads CASSPRLAVFTDTQYF. The DNA of the CDR3 is TGTGCCAGCAGCCCGAGGCTAGCGGTTTTCACAGATACGCAGTATTTT.